This entry describes one T cell receptor beta chain. PCR primers comprised 60 Vbeta and 13 Jbeta primers. This table comes from immunoSEQ multiplex PCR, and its TCRdb copy is limited to in-frame clones, with some not included. The sample carries 120,000 to 150,000 clones, about two thirds recorded once. This entry comes from a study of cytomegalovirus exposure and HLA in healthy donors. The germline CDR1 and CDR2 sequences are SGHKS and YYEKEE (reference sequence). CDR3 size: 13 residues. Trimming cost V 4 bases and J 3 bases, with 5 bases left between them. Sequences were obtained from PBMCs. The rearrangement links TRBV5-5 to TRBJ1-6; unclear D gene. This receptor was taken from a man in his 60s in good health and CMV-seronegative. This CDR3 is CASSHSYNSPLHF. Written as DNA, the CDR3 is TGTGCCAGCAGCCACAGCTATAATTCACCCCTCCACTTT.